This TCR beta chain was sequenced in a study of cytomegalovirus exposure and HLA in healthy donors. On the study more broadly: An earlier analysis found 110 million or so unique TCR beta sequences from approximately 170 million T cells.

Primers included in the PCR were 60 Vbeta and 13 Jbeta primers. Using immunoSEQ multiplex PCR, the repertoire was profiled, and TCRdb retains in-frame clones only, with some absent. The sample lists about 130,000 clones, around three quarters occurring once. The receptor comes from a woman between 45 and 60 years old in good health and CMV-seronegative. The material sequenced was PBMCs.

The DNA for the CDR3 is TGTGCCAGCAGCTTGAGTTTGGGCGTTTTCAATGAGCAGTTCTTC. This encodes CASSLSLGVFNEQFF. This chain links TRBV11-3 with TRBJ2-1, with D unclear. CDR1 and CDR2 (germline): SGHNT, YENEEA. The ends were cut back, 3 bases at V and 6 bases at J, with 15 bases in the middle. This CDR3 spans 15 amino acids.